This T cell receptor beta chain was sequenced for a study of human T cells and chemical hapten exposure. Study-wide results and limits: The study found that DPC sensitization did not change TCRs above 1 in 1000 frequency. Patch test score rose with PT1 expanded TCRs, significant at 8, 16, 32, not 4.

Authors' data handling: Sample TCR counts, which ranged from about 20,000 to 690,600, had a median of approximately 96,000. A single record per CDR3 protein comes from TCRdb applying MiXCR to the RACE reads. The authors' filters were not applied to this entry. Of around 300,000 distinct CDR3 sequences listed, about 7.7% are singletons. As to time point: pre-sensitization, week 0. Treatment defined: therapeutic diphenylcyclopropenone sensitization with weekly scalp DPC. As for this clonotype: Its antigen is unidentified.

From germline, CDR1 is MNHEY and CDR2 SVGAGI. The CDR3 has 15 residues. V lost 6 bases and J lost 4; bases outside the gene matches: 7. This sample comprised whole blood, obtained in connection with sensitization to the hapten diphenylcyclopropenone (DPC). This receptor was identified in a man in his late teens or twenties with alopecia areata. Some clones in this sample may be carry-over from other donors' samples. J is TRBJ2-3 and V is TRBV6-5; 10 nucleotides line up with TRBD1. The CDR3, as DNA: TGTGCCAGCAGGGTCCGGGACAGGGGTTCAGATACGCAGTATTTT. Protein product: CASRVRDRGSDTQYF.